This T cell receptor beta chain is from a study of CD8+CD57+ T cells in acquired aplastic anemia. This clonotype was found once. CDR1 and CDR2 (germline): DFQATT, SNEGSKA (reference sequence). CDR3 size: 13 residues. Using genomic DNA as the template, TCR beta VDJ and CDR3 profiling was carried out. TCRdb fed the reads into MiXCR, producing one record per CDR3 protein. The repertoire has roughly 150,000 distinct CDR3 sequences, approximately 40% of them found once; the top ten carry approximately 1%. Source material: sorted CD4+, CD8+, or CD8+CD57+ T cells (not recorded which) from PBMCs. The sequence came from a human donor in good health. The V call is TRBV20-1, the J call TRBJ2-7, with 8 bases fitting TRBD2. CDR3 sequence (DNA): TGCAGCGTCGCACTAGCGGTTGACTACGAGCAGTACTTC. Translated: CSVALAVDYEQYF.